These T cell receptor beta chains were read from a single sample in a study of T-cell reconstitution after alpha-beta-depleted transplantation in children. TCRdb reprocessed the PCR reads via MiXCR and lists one record per CDR3 protein. The top ten hold 5.1% of the sample, which has some 240,000 distinct CDR3 sequences, 9.7% seen once. The sequenced sample was PBMCs from the stem cell graft donor, obtained from the stem cell graft. These receptors all come from a human donor who donated a stem cell graft to a child with SCID. Each CDR3 is given with its conserved first and last residue. D genes are given only for firm matches. Size values are once, few and many counts, or a class for expanded clones, and some rows have none.

D gene	clone size	J gene	V gene	CDR3 protein	CDR3 DNA
-	few	TRBJ1-3	TRBV5-1	CASSRAAGGSGNTIYF	TGCGCCAGCAGCCGCGCAGCGGGGGGCTCGGGAAACACCATATATTTT
TRBD1	many	TRBJ2-1	TRBV2	CASTPGWDRARTEQFF	TGTGCCAGCACTCCTGGGTGGGACAGGGCAAGAACTGAGCAGTTCTTC
TRBD2	many	TRBJ2-7	TRBV5-1	CATRPGLAGFYEQYF	TGCGCCACCCGGCCGGGACTAGCGGGGTTCTACGAGCAGTACTTC
-	many	TRBJ2-2	TRBV12-3/TRBV12-4	CASSLVTTGELFF	TGTGCCAGCAGTTTAGTGACCACCGGGGAGCTGTTTTTT
-	many	TRBJ1-2	TRBV12-3/TRBV12-4	CASGETGSYGYTF	TGTGCCAGCGGCGAAACAGGGAGCTATGGCTACACCTTC
-	many	TRBJ1-4	TRBV12-3/TRBV12-4	CASSAAGEKLFF	TGTGCCAGCAGTGCTGCCGGTGAAAAACTGTTTTTT
TRBD2	many	TRBJ2-1	TRBV2	CASREGLAGRYNEQFF	TGTGCCAGCAGGGAGGGACTAGCGGGGAGATACAATGAGCAGTTCTTC
-	many	TRBJ1-6	TRBV12-3/TRBV12-4	CASSLQIPNSPLHF	TGTGCCAGCAGTTTACAGATACCTAATTCACCCCTCCACTTT
-	-	TRBJ2-1	TRBV18	CASSRRTDNNEQFF	TGTGCCAGCTCACGCCGGACAGATAACAATGAGCAGTTCTTC
-	few	TRBJ2-7	TRBV30	CACFEPGAKYEQYF	TGTGCCTGCTTTGAACCAGGGGCAAAATACGAGCAGTACTTC
-	many	TRBJ1-2	TRBV5-1	CASSSGQANYGYTF	TGCGCCAGCAGCAGCGGACAAGCTAACTATGGCTACACCTTC
-	many	TRBJ2-3	TRBV19	CASKVAGTDTQYF	TGTGCCAGTAAGGTGGCGGGCACAGATACGCAGTATTTT
-	many	TRBJ1-1	TRBV5-1	CASSLVRSRGRAEAFF	TGCGCCAGCAGCTTGGTGCGGTCAAGGGGGAGGGCTGAAGCTTTCTTT
-	many	TRBJ1-1	TRBV29-1	CSVEDPPEAFF	TGCAGCGTTGAAGATCCCCCTGAAGCTTTCTTT
TRBD1	-	TRBJ1-1	TRBV6-2/TRBV6-3	CASRPGTDSNTEAFF	TGTGCCAGCAGACCCGGGACAGACTCGAACACTGAAGCTTTCTTT
-	many	TRBJ2-1	TRBV20-1	CSAPVRVLQKPFF	TGCAGTGCCCCTGTGAGGGTACTCCAAAAGCCGTTCTTC
TRBD1	many	TRBJ1-2	TRBV10-3	CAIRLDRAYGYTF	TGTGCCATCAGGTTGGACAGGGCATATGGCTACACCTTC
-	many	TRBJ2-1	TRBV7-9	CASSLGAGLNEQFF	TGTGCCAGCAGCTTAGGGGCAGGGTTGAATGAGCAGTTCTTC
-	many	TRBJ2-7	TRBV7-8	CASSLRQQGPYEQYF	TGTGCCAGCAGCTTACGGCAACAGGGCCCCTACGAGCAGTACTTC
-	many	TRBJ2-7	TRBV12-5	CASALDSASEQYF	TGTGCTAGTGCCCTGGACAGTGCCTCCGAGCAGTACTTC
-	many	TRBJ2-7	TRBV20-1	CSAAQGLFPYEQYF	TGCAGTGCTGCCCAGGGGCTCTTCCCCTACGAGCAGTACTTC
-	-	TRBJ1-5	TRBV6-6	CASSYIPQEPQHF	TGTGCCAGCAGTTACATTCCCCAAGAGCCCCAGCATTTT
-	many	TRBJ2-7	TRBV7-2	CASSFKGGEGSHHEQYF	TGTGCCAGCAGCTTTAAAGGAGGGGAAGGGTCTCACCACGAGCAGTACTTC
TRBD1	many	TRBJ2-3	TRBV6-5	CASSYQGQGTDTQYF	TGTGCCAGCAGTTATCAGGGACAGGGCACAGATACGCAGTATTTT
-	many	TRBJ2-3	TRBV5-1	CASSWAGTGGTDTQYF	TGCGCCAGCAGCTGGGCGGGAACGGGGGGCACAGATACGCAGTATTTT
-	few	TRBJ1-2	TRBV5-1	CASSTTGPFSYGYTF	TGCGCCAGCAGCACGACCGGCCCATTTTCCTATGGCTACACCTTC
-	few	TRBJ2-3	TRBV9	CASSEIGVPPDTQYF	TGTGCCAGCAGCGAAATCGGGGTCCCCCCAGATACGCAGTATTTT
-	many	TRBJ2-1	TRBV6-2/TRBV6-3	CASSYYGRGGNNEQFF	TGTGCCAGCAGTTACTATGGCAGGGGCGGAAACAATGAGCAGTTCTTC
-	many	TRBJ2-7	TRBV6-5	CASSGGGGAKQYF	TGTGCCAGCAGCGGAGGGGGGGGGGCGAAGCAGTACTTC
-	many	TRBJ1-2	TRBV2	CASSAYRGHGYTF	TGTGCCAGCAGCGCCTACAGAGGACACGGCTACACCTTC
TRBD1	many	TRBJ1-1	TRBV5-1	CASSSPQGAETEAFF	TGCGCCAGCAGCTCTCCCCAGGGGGCAGAAACTGAAGCTTTCTTT
-	many	TRBJ1-1	TRBV12-3/TRBV12-4	CASLRQYMNTEAFF	TGTGCCAGCTTACGACAGTACATGAACACTGAAGCTTTCTTT
-	many	TRBJ2-3	TRBV5-1	CASSLKQGNTQYF	TGCGCCAGCAGCTTGAAACAGGGCAATACGCAGTATTTT
-	many	TRBJ1-1	TRBV20-1	CSARDLLGGYTEAFF	TGCAGTGCTAGAGATCTATTGGGTGGGTACACTGAAGCTTTCTTT
-	-	TRBJ1-1	TRBV20-1	CSARLLQHNTEAFF	TGCAGTGCTAGGTTACTACAGCACAACACTGAAGCTTTCTTT
TRBD1	many	TRBJ1-1	TRBV2	CASSWDRGVTEAFF	TGTGCCAGCAGTTGGGACAGGGGCGTCACTGAAGCTTTCTTT
-	many	TRBJ2-7	TRBV7-2	CASSRGVGTSSYEQYF	TGTGCCAGCAGCCGCGGAGTGGGGACAAGCTCCTACGAGCAGTACTTC
TRBD1	many	TRBJ2-1	TRBV5-1	CASSSWTGGMGNEQFF	TGCGCCAGCAGCTCTTGGACAGGGGGCATGGGCAATGAGCAGTTCTTC
TRBD2	many	TRBJ2-1	TRBV5-1	CASSLVGTTNEQFF	TGCGCCAGCAGCTTGGTTGGGACTACCAATGAGCAGTTCTTC
TRBD1	-	TRBJ2-7	TRBV5-1	CASTESKDRGRREQYF	TGCGCCAGCACCGAATCTAAGGACAGGGGACGGCGGGAGCAGTACTTC
-	many	TRBJ1-1	TRBV7-9	CASSSILQETNTEAFF	TGTGCCAGCAGCTCCATACTACAAGAAACGAACACTGAAGCTTTCTTT